The present entry profiles one T cell receptor (beta chain) with its context. Germline loops: CDR1 MNHEY, CDR2 SMNVEV (reference sequence). V trimming: 10 bases; J trimming: 2 bases; junction bases outside the gene matches: 11. This CDR3 has 15 amino acids. The CDR3 regions of TCR beta were amplified from RNA transcripts. The HTBI primer set served for first-round RT-PCR of the TCR CDR3. One entry per CDR3 protein results from TCRdb running MiXCR on the multiplex PCR reads. The repertoire holds 300,000 to 450,000 distinct CDR3 sequences, with around a sixth as singletons. The data stem from a study of T cells in Graves' hyperthyroidism and ophthalmopathy.

Sequenced: blood. The clonotype was recovered from a woman between 40 and 55 years old with Graves' ophthalmopathy. The rearrangement joins TRBV27 to TRBJ1-5; 7 nucleotides align to TRBD1. CDR3 in amino acids: CATRQGNWRNQPQHF. Here the CDR3 DNA reads TGTGCCACCCGACAGGGAAACTGGCGCAATCAGCCCCAGCATTTT.